The entry that follows covers one T cell receptor (beta chain) sequence. The record originates from a study of blood T cell repertoires in COVID-19. About the study: Donors in the United States, Italy and Spain gave samples during acute or convalescent COVID-19. T cells, B-cell-depleted T cells, or PBMCs provided the cDNA or gDNA that served as material.

The V and J ends lost 4 bases and 7 bases, in that order; junction bases with no gene match: 10. The CDR3 consists of 16 residues. Germline CDR1 and CDR2: SGHKS and YYEKEE (reference sequence). In the authors' methods: Amplification of reference gene primers was used by the study to estimate nucleated cell counts. Profiled with immunoSEQ multiplex PCR; TCRdb holds only in-frame clones, not every one. The DNA was the basis for D and trimming; V, J and clone size are from that table. The table has over 200,000 clones, approximately 82% seen once; the top ten hold around 6%. The V gene is TRBV5-5, the J gene TRBJ1-5, with 11 bases identical to TRBD1. Source material: peripheral blood. The receptor comes from a man of 80 years or more with acute or convalescent COVID-19. The CDR3 loop is CASSAIGQGAGQPQHF. Written as DNA, the CDR3 is TGTGCCAGCAGCGCGATCGGACAGGGGGCAGGGCAGCCCCAGCATTTT.